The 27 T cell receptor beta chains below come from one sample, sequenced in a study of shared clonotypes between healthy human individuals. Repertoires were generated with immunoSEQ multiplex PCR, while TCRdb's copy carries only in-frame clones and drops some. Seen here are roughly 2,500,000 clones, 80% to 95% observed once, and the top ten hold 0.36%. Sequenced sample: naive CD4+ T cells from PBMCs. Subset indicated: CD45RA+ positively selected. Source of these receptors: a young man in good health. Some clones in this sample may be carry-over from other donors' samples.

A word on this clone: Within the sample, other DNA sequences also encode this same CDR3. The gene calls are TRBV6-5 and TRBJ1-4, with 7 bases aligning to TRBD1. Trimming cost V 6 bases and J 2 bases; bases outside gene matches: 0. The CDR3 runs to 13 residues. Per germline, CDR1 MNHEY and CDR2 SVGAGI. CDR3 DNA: TGTGCCAGCAGGGGACAGACTAATGAAAAACTGTTTTTT. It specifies CASRGQTNEKLFF.

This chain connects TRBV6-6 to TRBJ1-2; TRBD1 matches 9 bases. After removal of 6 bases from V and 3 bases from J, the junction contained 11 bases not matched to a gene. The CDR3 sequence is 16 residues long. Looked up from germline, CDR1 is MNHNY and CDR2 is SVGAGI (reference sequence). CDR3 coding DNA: TGTGCCAGCAGAAGTGGACAGGGGAGATCGGACTATGGCTACACCTTC. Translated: CASRSGQGRSDYGYTF.

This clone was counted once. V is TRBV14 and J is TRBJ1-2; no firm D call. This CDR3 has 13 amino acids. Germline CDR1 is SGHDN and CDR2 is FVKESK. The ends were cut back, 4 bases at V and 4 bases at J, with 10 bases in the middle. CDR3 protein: CASSPNLIYGYTF. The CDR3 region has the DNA TGTGCCAGCAGCCCTAATTTGATCTATGGCTACACCTTC.

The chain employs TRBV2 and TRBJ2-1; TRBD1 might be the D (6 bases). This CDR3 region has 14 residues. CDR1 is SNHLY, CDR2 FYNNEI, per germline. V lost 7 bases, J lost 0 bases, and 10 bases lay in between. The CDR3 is CASTGDISYNEQFF. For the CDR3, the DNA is TGTGCCAGCACTGGGGACATCTCCTACAATGAGCAGTTCTTC. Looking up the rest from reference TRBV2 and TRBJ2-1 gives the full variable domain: EPEVTQTPSHQVTQMGQEVILRCVPISNHLYFYWYRQILGQKVEFLVSFYNNEISEKSEIFDDQFSVERPDGSNFTLKIRSTKLEDSAMYFCASTGDISYNEQFFGPGTRLTVL.

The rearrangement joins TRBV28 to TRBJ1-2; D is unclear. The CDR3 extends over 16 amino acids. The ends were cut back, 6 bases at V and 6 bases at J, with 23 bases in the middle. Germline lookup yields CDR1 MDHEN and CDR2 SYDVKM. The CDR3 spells CASSSLWSVETNGYTF. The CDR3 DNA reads TGTGCCAGCAGCTCTCTGTGGTCCGTTGAGACCAATGGCTACACCTTC.

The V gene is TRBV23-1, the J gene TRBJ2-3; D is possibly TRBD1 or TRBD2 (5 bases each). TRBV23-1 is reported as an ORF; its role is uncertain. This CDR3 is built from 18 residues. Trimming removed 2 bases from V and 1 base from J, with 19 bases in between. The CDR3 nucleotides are TGCGCCAGCAGTCAACCCAGTGGGGACCTAGGAGGCACAGATACGCAGTATTTT. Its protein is CASSQPSGDLGGTDTQYF.

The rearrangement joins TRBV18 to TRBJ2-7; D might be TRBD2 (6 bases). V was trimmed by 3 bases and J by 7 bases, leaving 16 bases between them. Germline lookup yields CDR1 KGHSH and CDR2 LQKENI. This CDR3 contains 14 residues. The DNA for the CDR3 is TGTGCCAGCTCACCCTCAGCGGTGGAGGGGGAGCAGTACTTC. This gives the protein CASSPSAVEGEQYF.

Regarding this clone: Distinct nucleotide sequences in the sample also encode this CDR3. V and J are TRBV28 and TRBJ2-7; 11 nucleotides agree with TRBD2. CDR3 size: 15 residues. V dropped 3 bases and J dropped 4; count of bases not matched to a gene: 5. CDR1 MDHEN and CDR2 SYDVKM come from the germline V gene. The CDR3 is CASSFLSSGRYEQYF. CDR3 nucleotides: TGTGCCAGCAGTTTTCTCTCTAGCGGGAGGTACGAGCAGTACTTC.

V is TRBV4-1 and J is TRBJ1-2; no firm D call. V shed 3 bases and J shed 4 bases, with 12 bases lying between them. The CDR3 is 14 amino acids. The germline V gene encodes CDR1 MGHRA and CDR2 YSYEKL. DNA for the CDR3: TGCGCCAGCAGCCAGGTGGAGATCACCTATGGCTACACCTTC. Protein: CASSQVEITYGYTF.

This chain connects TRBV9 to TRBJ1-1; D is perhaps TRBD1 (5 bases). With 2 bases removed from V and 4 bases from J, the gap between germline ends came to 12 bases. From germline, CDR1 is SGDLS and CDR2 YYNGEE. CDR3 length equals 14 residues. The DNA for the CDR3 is TGTGCCAGCAGCGTTATGACAGCGGTCACTGAAGCTTTCTTT. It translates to CASSVMTAVTEAFF.

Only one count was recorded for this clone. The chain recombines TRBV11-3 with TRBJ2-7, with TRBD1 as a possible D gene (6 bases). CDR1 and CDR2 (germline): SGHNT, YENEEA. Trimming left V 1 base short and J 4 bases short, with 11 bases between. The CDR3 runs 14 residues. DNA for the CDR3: TGTGCCAGCAGCTTAGGGGGGACACGTTACGAGCAGTACTTC. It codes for CASSLGGTRYEQYF.

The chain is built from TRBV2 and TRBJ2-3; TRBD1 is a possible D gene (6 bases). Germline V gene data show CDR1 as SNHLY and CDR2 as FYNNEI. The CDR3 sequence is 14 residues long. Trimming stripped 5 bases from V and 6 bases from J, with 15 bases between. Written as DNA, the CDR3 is TGTGCCAGCAGTCCCGGACAGTTTTCGGATACGCAGTATTTT. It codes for CASSPGQFSDTQYF.

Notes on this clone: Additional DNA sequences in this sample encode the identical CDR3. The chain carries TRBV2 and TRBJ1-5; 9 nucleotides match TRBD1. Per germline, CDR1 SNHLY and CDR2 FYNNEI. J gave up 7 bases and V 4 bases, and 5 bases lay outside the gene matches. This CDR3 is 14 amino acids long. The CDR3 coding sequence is TGTGCCAGCAGTGGGACAGGGGAACGGCAGCCCCAGCATTTT. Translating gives CASSGTGERQPQHF.

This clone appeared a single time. In DNA, the CDR3 is TGTGCCAGCTCGTCAGGGTTAGGGGAAAAACTGTTTTTT. Translating gives CASSSGLGEKLFF. V is TRBV18 and J is TRBJ1-4, with D tentatively TRBD1 (5 bases). The CDR3 is made up of 13 amino acids. The V and J ends lost 6 bases and 8 bases respectively, with 13 bases between them. Germline V gene data show CDR1 as KGHSH and CDR2 as LQKENI. Full variable domain (remainder filled in from reference TRBV18 and TRBJ1-4): NAGVMQNPRHLVRRRGQEARLRCSPMKGHSHVYWYRQLPEEGLKFMVYLQKENIIDESGMPKERFSAEFPKEGPSILRIQQVVRGDSAAYFCASSSGLGEKLFFGSGTQLSVL.

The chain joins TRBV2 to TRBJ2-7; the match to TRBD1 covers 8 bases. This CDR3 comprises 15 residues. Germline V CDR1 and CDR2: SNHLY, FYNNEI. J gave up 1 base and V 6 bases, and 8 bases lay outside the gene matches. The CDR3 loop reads CASRTGQGPSYEQYF. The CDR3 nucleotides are TGTGCCAGCAGGACCGGACAGGGTCCTTCCTACGAGCAGTACTTC.

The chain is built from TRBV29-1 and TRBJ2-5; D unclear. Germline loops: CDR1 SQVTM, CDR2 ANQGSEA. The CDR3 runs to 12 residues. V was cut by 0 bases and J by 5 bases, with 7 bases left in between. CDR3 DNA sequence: TGCAGCGTTGAAGATCTTCCGGAGACCCAGTACTTC. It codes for CSVEDLPETQYF. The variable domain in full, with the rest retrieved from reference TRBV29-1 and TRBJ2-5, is SAVISQKPSRDICQRGTSLTIQCQVDSQVTMMFWYRQQPGQSLTLIATANQGSEATYESGFVIDKFPISRPNLTFSTLTVSNMSPEDSSIYLCSVEDLPETQYFGPGTRLLVL.

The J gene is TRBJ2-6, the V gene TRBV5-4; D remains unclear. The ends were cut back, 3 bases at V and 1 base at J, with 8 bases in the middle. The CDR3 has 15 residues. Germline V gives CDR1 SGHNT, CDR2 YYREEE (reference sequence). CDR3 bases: TGTGCCAGCAGCTCCAACCCGTCTGGGGCCAACGTCCTGACTTTC. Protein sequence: CASSSNPSGANVLTF.

This CDR3 reads CAISESGTGWTEAFF. CDR3 DNA sequence: TGTGCCATCAGTGAGTCTGGGACAGGGTGGACTGAAGCTTTCTTT. This sequence joins TRBV10-3 and TRBJ1-1; the match to TRBD1 covers 9 bases. J was trimmed by 5 bases and V by 0 bases; bases with no gene match: 4. The CDR3 is made up of 15 amino acids. Germline assignment: CDR1 ENHRY and CDR2 SYGVKD.

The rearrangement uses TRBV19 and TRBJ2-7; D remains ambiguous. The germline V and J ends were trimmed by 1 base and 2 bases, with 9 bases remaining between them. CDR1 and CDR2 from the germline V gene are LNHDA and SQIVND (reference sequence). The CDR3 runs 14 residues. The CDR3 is CASSIAPGTYEQYF. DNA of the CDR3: TGTGCCAGTAGTATAGCACCGGGCACCTACGAGCAGTACTTC. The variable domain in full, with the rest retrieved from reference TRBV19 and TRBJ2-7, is DGGITQSPKYLFRKEGQNVTLSCEQNLNHDAMYWYRQDPGQGLRLIYYSQIVNDFQKGDIAEGYSVSREKKESFPLTVTSAQKNPTAFYLCASSIAPGTYEQYFGPGTRLTVT.

Here the CDR3 reads CASSQGGNYEQYF. The CDR3 region has the DNA TGTGCCAGCAGCCAGGGGGGTAACTACGAGCAGTACTTC. The V call is TRBV6-6, the J call TRBJ2-7; TRBD1 might be the D (7 bases). Trimming left V 6 bases short and J 3 bases short, with 12 bases between. CDR1 MNHNY and CDR2 SVGAGI come from the germline V gene (reference sequence). The CDR3 covers 13 residues.

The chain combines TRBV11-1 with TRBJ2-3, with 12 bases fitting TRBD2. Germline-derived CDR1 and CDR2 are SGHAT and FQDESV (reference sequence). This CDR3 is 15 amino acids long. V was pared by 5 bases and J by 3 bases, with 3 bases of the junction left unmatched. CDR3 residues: CASSHGTSGTDTQYF. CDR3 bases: TGTGCCAGCAGCCACGGGACTAGCGGGACAGATACGCAGTATTTT.

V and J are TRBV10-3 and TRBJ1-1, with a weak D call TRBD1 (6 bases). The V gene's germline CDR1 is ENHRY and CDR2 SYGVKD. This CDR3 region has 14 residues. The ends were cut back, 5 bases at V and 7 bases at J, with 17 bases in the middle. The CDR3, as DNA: TGTGCCATCAGTACCGCGGGGGGCACCTTTGAAGCTTTCTTT. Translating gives CAISTAGGTFEAFF.

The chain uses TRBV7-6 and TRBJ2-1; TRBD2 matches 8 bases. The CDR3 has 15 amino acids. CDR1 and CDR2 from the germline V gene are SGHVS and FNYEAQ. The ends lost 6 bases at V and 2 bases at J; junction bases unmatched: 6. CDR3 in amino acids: CASSITSGTYNEQFF. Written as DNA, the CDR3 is TGTGCCAGCAGTATAACTAGCGGAACCTACAATGAGCAGTTCTTC.

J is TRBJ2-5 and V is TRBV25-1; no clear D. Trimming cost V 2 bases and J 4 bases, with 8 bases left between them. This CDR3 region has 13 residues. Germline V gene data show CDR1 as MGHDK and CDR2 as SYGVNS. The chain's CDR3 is CASSEVIGETQYF. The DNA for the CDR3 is TGTGCCAGCAGTGAAGTCATAGGAGAGACCCAGTACTTC.

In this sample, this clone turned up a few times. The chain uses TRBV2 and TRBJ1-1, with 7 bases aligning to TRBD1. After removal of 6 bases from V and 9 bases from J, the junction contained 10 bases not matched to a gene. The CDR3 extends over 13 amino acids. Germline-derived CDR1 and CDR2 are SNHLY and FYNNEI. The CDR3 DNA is TGTGCCAGCAGCGTACGACCGGGACAGCAAGCTTTCTTT. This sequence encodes CASSVRPGQQAFF.

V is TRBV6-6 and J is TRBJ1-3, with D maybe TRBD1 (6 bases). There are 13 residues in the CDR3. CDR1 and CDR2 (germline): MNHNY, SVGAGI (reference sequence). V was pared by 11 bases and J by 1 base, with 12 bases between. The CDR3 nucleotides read TGTGCCTCCACAGGGACGTCTGGAAACACCATATATTTT. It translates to CASTGTSGNTIYF.

DNA for the CDR3: TGTGCCAGCAGTTACTCGAGTGGCAGGGGCACTGAAGCTTTCTTT. Protein sequence: CASSYSSGRGTEAFF. The V and J genes are TRBV6-5 and TRBJ1-1, with D tentatively TRBD1 (6 bases). Trimming took off 0 bases at V and 4 bases at J, with 12 bases between the two ends. The CDR3 extends over 15 amino acids. Per germline, CDR1 MNHEY and CDR2 SVGAGI.